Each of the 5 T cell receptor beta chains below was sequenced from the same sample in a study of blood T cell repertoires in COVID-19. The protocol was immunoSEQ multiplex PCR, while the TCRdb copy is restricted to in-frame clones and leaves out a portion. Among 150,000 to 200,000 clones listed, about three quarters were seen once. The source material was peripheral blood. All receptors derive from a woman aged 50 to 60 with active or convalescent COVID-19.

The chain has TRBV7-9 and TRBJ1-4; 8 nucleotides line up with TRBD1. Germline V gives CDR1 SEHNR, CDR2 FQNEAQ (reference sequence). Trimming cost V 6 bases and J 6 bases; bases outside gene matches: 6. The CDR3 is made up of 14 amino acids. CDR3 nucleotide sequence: TGTGCCAGCAGGCGGACAGGGCGGGATGAAAAACTGTTTTTT. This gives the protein CASRRTGRDEKLFF.

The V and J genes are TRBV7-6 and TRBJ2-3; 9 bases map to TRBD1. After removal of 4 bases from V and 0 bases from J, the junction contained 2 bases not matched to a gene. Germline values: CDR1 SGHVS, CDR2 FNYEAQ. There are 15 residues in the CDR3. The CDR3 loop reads CASSSGQGSTDTQYF. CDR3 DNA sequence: TGTGCCAGCAGCTCCGGACAGGGGAGCACAGATACGCAGTATTTT.

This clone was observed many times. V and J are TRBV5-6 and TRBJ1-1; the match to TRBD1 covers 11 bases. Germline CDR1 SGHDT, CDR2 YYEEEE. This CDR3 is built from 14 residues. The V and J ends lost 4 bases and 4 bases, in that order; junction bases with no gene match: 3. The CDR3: CASSGDRGFTEAFF. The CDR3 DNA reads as TGTGCCAGCAGCGGGGACAGGGGGTTCACTGAAGCTTTCTTT.

CDR3 sequence (DNA): TGTGCCTGGGAAGGGGGAAACTATGGCTACACCTTC. Its translation is CAWEGGNYGYTF. The chain carries TRBV30 and TRBJ1-2; a weak D match, TRBD1 (6 bases). The CDR3 runs to 12 residues. Germline-derived CDR1 and CDR2 are GTSNPN and SVGIG (reference sequence). V dropped 5 bases and J dropped 2 bases, with 9 bases sitting between them.

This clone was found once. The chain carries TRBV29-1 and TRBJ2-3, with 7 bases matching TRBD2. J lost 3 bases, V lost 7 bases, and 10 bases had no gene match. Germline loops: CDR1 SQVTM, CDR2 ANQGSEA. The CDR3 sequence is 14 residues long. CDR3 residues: CSAPGRGTTDTQYF. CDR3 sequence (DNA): TGCAGCGCCCCAGGGCGGGGGACGACAGATACGCAGTATTTT.